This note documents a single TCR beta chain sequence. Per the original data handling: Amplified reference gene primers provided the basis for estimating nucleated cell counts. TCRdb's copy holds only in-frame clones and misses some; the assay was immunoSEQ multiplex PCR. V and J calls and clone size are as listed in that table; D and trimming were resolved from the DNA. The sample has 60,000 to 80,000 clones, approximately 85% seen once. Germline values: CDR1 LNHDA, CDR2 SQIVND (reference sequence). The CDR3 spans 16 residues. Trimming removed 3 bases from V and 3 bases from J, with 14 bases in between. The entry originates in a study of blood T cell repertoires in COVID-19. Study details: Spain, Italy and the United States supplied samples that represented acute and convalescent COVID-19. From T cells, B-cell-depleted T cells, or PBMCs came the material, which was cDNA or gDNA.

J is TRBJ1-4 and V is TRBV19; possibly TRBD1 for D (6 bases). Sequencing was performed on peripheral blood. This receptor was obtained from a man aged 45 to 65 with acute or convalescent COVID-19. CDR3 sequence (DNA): TGTGCCAGTAGTATTGGAACGGACAGTGCTAATGAAAAACTGTTTTTT. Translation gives CASSIGTDSANEKLFF.